These 5 T cell receptor beta chains were all obtained from the same sample, sequenced in a study of blood T cell repertoires in COVID-19. Only in-frame clones appear in the TCRdb table, and some are missing; sequencing was by immunoSEQ multiplex PCR. The data contain under 140,000 clones, 70% to 90% of them singletons. Material for sequencing was peripheral blood. The receptors were sampled from a human donor in a cohort sampled during active COVID-19.

The chain is built from TRBV7-3 and TRBJ2-3; TRBD2 matches at 8 bases. Losses at the gene ends were 5 bases for V and 1 base for J; bases not matched to a gene: 5. Germline V gives CDR1 SGHTA, CDR2 FQGTGA. The CDR3 runs 15 residues. Here the CDR3 DNA reads TGTGCCAGCAGCCCCAGCGGGGGTCGCACAGATACGCAGTATTTT. As protein: CASSPSGGRTDTQYF.

The chain links TRBV30 to TRBJ2-2; maybe TRBD2 (5 bases). The CDR3 length is 12 residues. Germline V gene sequence: CDR1 GTSNPN, CDR2 SVGIG (reference sequence). Trimming left V 7 bases short and J 8 bases short, with 14 bases between. The CDR3 nucleotides are TGTGCCTACACTAGGATTCTAGGGGAGCTGTTTTTT. It is translated as CAYTRILGELFF.

The gene calls are TRBV6-5 and TRBJ2-2; tentatively, D is TRBD2 (5 bases). Deletions cut 2 bases from V and 3 bases from J, with 13 bases between. The length of the CDR3 is 16 residues. CDR1 MNHEY and CDR2 SVGAGI come from the germline V gene. The CDR3 nucleotides read TGTGCCAGCAGTTACGGAGGCGGGCCGCACACCGGGGAGCTGTTTTTT. It codes for CASSYGGGPHTGELFF.

V is TRBV5-4 and J is TRBJ2-5; D may be TRBD1 (6 bases). V lost 2 bases, J lost 5 bases, and 16 bases lay in between. The CDR3 is 15 amino acids. Germline V gene data show CDR1 as SGHNT and CDR2 as YYREEE (reference sequence). CDR3 coding DNA: TGTGCCAGCAGCTTCCTACAGGGTATGGGGGAGACCCAGTACTTC. Encoded protein: CASSFLQGMGETQYF.

The chain has TRBV4-1 and TRBJ1-2; D may be TRBD1 (5 bases). Trimming removed 1 base from V and 7 bases from J, with 16 bases in between. CDR3 length: 15 residues. Looked up from germline, CDR1 is MGHRA and CDR2 is YSYEKL. CDR3 sequence reads: CASSQVSYLGGGYTF. CDR3 sequence (DNA): TGCGCCAGCAGCCAAGTTTCTTATTTGGGGGGTGGCTACACCTTC.